This TCR beta chain stems from a study of Ad26.COV2.S vaccination and SARS-CoV-2 variants. Across the whole study: Ad26.COV2.S was injected intramuscularly once or twice, 56 days apart.

This table comes from immunoSEQ multiplex PCR, and its TCRdb copy is limited to in-frame clones, with some not included. The repertoire includes 440,000 or so clones, less than 95% of them detected once, and around 4.5% sits in the top ten. Study-wide results and caveats: Total T cell responses were possibly underestimated by TCR breadth and depth analyses. Vaccinees displayed broader spike-specific TCR repertoires than placebo recipients.

About this clone itself: Its target is not known.

Unmatched junction bases numbered 3, after V lost 4 bases and J lost 3 bases. This CDR3 is built from 15 residues. Germline CDR1 and CDR2: LGHNA and YSLEER. Treatment here: roughly 18 received Ad26.COV2.S at low or high dose, single or two shots; a few received placebo; per-sample allocation not given. Collection of samples fell on day 63 after the first vaccine or placebo injection. This receptor was identified in a person aged 18-65 years who received the Ad26.COV2.S COVID-19 vaccine or a placebo. The chain employs TRBV4-3 and TRBJ2-7; 13 bases align to TRBD2. The sequencing here drew on peripheral blood, taken in a trial of Ad26.COV2.S vaccine versus placebo. The CDR3 spells CASSLGLAGVYEQYF. CDR3 DNA sequence: TGCGCCAGCAGCCTCGGACTAGCGGGAGTCTACGAGCAGTACTTC.